The T cell receptor (beta chain) described here comes from a study of blood T cell dynamics during melanoma immunotherapy. Some clones are missing from TCRdb's copy, which holds only in-frame ones; the method was immunoSEQ multiplex PCR. The sample includes tens of thousands of clones, 87% seen only once; the top ten take approximately 4.5%. V lost 0 bases to trimming and J lost 10 bases, with 18 bases between them. CDR1 and CDR2 from the germline V gene are KGHSH and LQKENI. The CDR3 loop spans 16 amino acids. Indicated time point: pre-treatment baseline. The sequencing here drew on blood, taken from a patient treated with checkpoint blockade. This receptor was taken from a human donor with melanoma. This sequence joins TRBV18 and TRBJ1-4; D remains unclear. CDR3 loop: CASSPPVRADVLKLFF. In DNA, the CDR3 is TGTGCCAGCTCACCACCGGTTCGGGCGGACGTTTTAAAACTGTTTTTT.